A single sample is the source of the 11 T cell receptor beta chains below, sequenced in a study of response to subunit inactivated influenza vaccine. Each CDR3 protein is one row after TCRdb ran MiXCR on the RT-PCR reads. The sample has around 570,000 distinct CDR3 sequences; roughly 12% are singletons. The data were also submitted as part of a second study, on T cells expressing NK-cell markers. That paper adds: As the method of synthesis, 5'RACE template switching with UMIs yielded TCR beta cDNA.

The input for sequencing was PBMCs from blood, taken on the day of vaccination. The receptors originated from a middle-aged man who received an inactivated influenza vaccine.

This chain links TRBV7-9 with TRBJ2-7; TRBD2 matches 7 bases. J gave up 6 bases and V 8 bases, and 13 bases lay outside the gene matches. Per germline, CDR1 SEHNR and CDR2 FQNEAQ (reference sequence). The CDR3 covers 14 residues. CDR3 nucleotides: TGTGCCAGCCACCCTTATGGCGGGAGTAGCGAGCAGTACTTC. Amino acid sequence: CASHPYGGSSEQYF.

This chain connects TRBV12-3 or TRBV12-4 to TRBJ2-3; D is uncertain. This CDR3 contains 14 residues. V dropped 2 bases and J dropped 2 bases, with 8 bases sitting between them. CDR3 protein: CASSLYRVTDTQYF. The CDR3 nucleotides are TGTGCCAGCAGTTTATATAGGGTCACAGATACGCAGTATTTT.

In DNA form, the CDR3 reads TGTGCCAGCAGCTCGCCGACAGGGAGCTCCTACAATGAGCAGTTCTTC. Residues: CASSSPTGSSYNEQFF. The genes are TRBV7-6 and TRBJ2-1, with 7 bases identical to TRBD1. V was clipped by 4 bases and J by 0 bases; unmatched bases: 6. This CDR3 spans 16 amino acids. Germline-derived CDR1 and CDR2 are SGHVS and FNYEAQ.

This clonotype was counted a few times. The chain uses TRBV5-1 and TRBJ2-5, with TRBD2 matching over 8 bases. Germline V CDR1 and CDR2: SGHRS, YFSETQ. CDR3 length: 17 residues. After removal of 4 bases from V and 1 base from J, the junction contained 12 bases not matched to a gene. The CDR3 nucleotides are TGCGCCAGCAGCAGTCTTTCTAGCGGGCTGTTCCAAGAGACCCAGTACTTC. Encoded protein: CASSSLSSGLFQETQYF.

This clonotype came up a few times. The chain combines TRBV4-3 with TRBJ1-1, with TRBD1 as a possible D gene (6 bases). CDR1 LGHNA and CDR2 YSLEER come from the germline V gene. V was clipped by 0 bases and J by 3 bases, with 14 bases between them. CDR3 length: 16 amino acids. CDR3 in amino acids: CASSQETGGRDTEAFF. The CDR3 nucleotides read TGCGCCAGCAGCCAAGAAACCGGGGGCCGGGACACTGAAGCTTTCTTT.

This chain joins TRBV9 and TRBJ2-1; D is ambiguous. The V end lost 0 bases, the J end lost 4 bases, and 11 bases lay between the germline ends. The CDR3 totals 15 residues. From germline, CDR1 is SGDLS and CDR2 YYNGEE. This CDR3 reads CASSVGETSYNEQFF. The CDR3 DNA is TGTGCCAGCAGCGTAGGAGAGACCTCTTACAATGAGCAGTTCTTC.

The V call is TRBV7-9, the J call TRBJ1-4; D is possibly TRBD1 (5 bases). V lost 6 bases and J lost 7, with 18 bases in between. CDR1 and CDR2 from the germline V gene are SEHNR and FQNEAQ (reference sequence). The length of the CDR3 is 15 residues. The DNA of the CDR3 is TGTGCCAGCAGTTCCTACGGGGGGATAGGTGAAAAACTGTTTTTT. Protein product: CASSSYGGIGEKLFF.

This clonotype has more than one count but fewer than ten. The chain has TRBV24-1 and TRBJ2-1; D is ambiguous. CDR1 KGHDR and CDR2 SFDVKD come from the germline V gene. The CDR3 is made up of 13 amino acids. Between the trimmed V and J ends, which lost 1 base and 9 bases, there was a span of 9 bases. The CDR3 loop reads CATSDLRWSEQFF. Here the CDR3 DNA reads TGTGCCACCAGTGATTTAAGGTGGAGTGAGCAGTTCTTC.

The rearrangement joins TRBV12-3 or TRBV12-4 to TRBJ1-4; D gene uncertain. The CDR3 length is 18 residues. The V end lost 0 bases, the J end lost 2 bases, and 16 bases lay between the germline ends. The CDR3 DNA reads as TGTGCCAGCAGTTTAGCGCAACGGACGGGTCTGACTAATGAAAAACTGTTTTTT. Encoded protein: CASSLAQRTGLTNEKLFF.

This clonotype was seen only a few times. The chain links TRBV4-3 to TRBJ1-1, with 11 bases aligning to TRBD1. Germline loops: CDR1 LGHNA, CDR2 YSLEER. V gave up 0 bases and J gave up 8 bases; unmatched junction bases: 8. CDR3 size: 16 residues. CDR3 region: CASSQDSGTGGSEAFF. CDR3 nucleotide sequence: TGCGCCAGCAGCCAAGATTCGGGGACAGGGGGTTCCGAAGCTTTCTTT.

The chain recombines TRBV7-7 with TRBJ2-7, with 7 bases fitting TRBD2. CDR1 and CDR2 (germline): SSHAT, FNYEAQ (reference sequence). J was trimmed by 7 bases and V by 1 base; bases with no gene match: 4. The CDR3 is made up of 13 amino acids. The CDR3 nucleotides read TGTGCCAGCAGCTTAGGAGCGGGAAGAGAGCAGTACTTC. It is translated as CASSLGAGREQYF.